These T cell receptor beta chains were read from a single sample in a study of beta chain features in type 1 diabetes. Profiling relied on immunoSEQ multiplex PCR, and the TCRdb table lists in-frame clones only, not all of them. The repertoire has over 15,000 clones, 40% to 60% of them found once; the top ten carry about 0.45%. What was sequenced was stem cell memory CD4+ T cells from blood. These receptor sequences come from a man aged 18 to 30 in good health. Both conserved end residues are part of each CDR3. The order of the fields is clone size, J gene, D gene, V gene, CDR3 protein, CDR3 DNA. D genes are given only for firm matches. The size of a clone is reported for some rows only, either as once, few or many, or as a class for expanded clones.

>NA|TRBJ1-1|NA|TRBV19
CASSMGGNTEAFF
TGTGCCAGTAGTATGGGGGGGAACACTGAAGCTTTCTTT
>few|TRBJ2-3|TRBD2|TRBV9
CASSIGLAGGGTDTQYF
TGTGCCAGCAGCATCGGACTAGCGGGGGGTGGGACAGATACGCAGTATTTT
>NA|TRBJ1-1|NA|TRBV10-3
CAISRRDTPNTEAFF
TGTGCCATCAGCCGCCGGGACACGCCGAACACTGAAGCTTTCTTT
>few|TRBJ2-5|NA|TRBV5-6
CASSLNGETQYF
TGTGCCAGCAGCTTGAATGGCGAGACCCAGTACTTC
>NA|TRBJ1-2|NA|TRBV30
CAWSISVRRRGYTF
TGTGCCTGGAGTATTTCGGTGAGGCGGAGAGGCTACACCTTC
>few|TRBJ1-3|NA|TRBV9
CASSVEPGGNTIYF
TGTGCCAGCAGCGTAGAACCGGGGGGAAACACCATATATTTT
>NA|TRBJ1-2|NA|TRBV4-1
CASSQDRRVYSNYGYTF
TGCGCCAGCAGCCAAGATCGGAGAGTTTATTCTAACTATGGCTACACCTTC
>NA|TRBJ2-1|TRBD2|TRBV7-9
CASSFPLLAGSHNEQFF
TGTGCCAGCAGCTTCCCCCTACTAGCGGGGTCTCACAATGAGCAGTTCTTC
>NA|TRBJ1-5|NA|TRBV28
CASSLEGAGNQPQHF
TGTGCCAGCAGTTTAGAAGGGGCAGGCAATCAGCCCCAGCATTTT
>few|TRBJ2-7|TRBD2|TRBV9
CASSVGGPEQYF
TGTGCCAGCAGCGTGGGAGGGCCCGAGCAGTACTTC
>NA|TRBJ2-5|TRBD2|TRBV14
CASSQVAGTSERETQYF
TGTGCCAGCAGCCAGGTCGCCGGGACTAGCGAGCGAGAGACCCAGTACTTC
>few|TRBJ1-1|NA|TRBV18
CASSPYPVPNTEAFF
TGTGCCAGCTCACCCTACCCCGTGCCGAACACTGAAGCTTTCTTT
>NA|TRBJ1-5|TRBD1|TRBV28
CASSSTLARGQGTGTTRNQPQHF
TGTGCCAGCAGCTCTACCCTCGCAAGGGGACAGGGGACGGGTACGACTCGCAATCAGCCCCAGCATTTT
>few|TRBJ2-1|NA|TRBV9
CASSRSGVAGNEQFF
TGTGCCAGCAGCCGATCTGGTGTAGCCGGCAATGAGCAGTTCTTC
>NA|TRBJ2-7|TRBD1|TRBV19
CASRHGQGSFYEQYF
TGTGCCAGTAGGCACGGACAGGGGAGCTTCTACGAGCAGTACTTC
>NA|TRBJ1-1|NA|TRBV6-5
CASSYGRQGLTEAFF
TGTGCCAGCAGTTACGGTCGGCAGGGGCTCACTGAAGCTTTCTTT
>NA|TRBJ2-1|TRBD2|TRBV7-2
CASSLEVAGGYNEQFF
TGTGCCAGCAGCTTAGAGGTAGCGGGGGGGTACAATGAGCAGTTCTTC
>NA|TRBJ1-2|NA|TRBV28
CASSRSTLVGTF
TGTGCCAGCAGTCGTTCGACACTGGTGGGTACCTTC
>NA|TRBJ2-7|TRBD2|TRBV7-9
CASSLLAEHYEQYF
TGTGCCAGCAGCTTACTAGCGGAGCACTACGAGCAGTACTTC
>NA|TRBJ2-3|NA|TRBV6-6
CASSDPGSTDTQYF
TGTGCCAGCAGCGACCCCGGGAGCACAGATACGCAGTATTTT
>NA|TRBJ2-7|NA|TRBV27
CASSARDNLREQYF
TGTGCCAGCAGTGCCCGGGACAACCTTCGCGAGCAGTACTTC
>NA|TRBJ1-2|TRBD1|TRBV28
CASSPSRQGTYGYTF
TGTGCCAGCAGCCCGTCGCGACAGGGGACCTATGGCTACACCTTC
>NA|TRBJ2-3|TRBD2|TRBV7-3
CASSLRGGGADTQYF
TGTGCCAGCAGCTTACGCGGGGGGGGCGCAGATACGCAGTATTTT
>NA|TRBJ2-5|NA|TRBV7-2
CASSLGRQETQYF
TGTGCCAGCAGCTTGGGCCGGCAAGAGACCCAGTACTTC
>NA|TRBJ1-1|NA|TRBV30
CAWSVRLNTEAFF
TGTGCCTGGAGTGTACGGTTGAACACTGAAGCTTTCTTT
>few|TRBJ2-3|NA|TRBV5-4
CASSQGGTDTQYF
TGTGCCAGCAGCCAAGGAGGCACAGATACGCAGTATTTT
>NA|TRBJ2-6|NA|TRBV4-3
CASSQSPAASTGANVLTF
TGCGCCAGCAGCCAGTCCCCCGCGGCCTCCACTGGGGCCAACGTCCTGACTTTC
>medium-sized|TRBJ2-7|NA|TRBV28
CASSLSPGAGPYEQYF
TGTGCCAGCAGTTTATCACCAGGGGCTGGGCCCTACGAGCAGTACTTC
>few|TRBJ2-7|NA|TRBV6-1
CASGQLSYEQYF
TGTGCCAGCGGACAGTTATCCTACGAGCAGTACTTC
>NA|TRBJ1-1|NA|TRBV28
CASRSLERLLNTEAFF
TGTGCCAGCAGATCGCTGGAGCGGCTTTTGAACACTGAAGCTTTCTTT
>NA|TRBJ1-1|NA|TRBV10-2
CASSDWAGNTEAFF
TGCGCCAGCAGTGATTGGGCTGGGAACACTGAAGCTTTCTTT
>NA|TRBJ1-2|TRBD1|TRBV7-9
CASSFITGTGNGYTF
TGTGCCAGCAGTTTTATTACCGGGACAGGGAACGGCTACACCTTC
>NA|TRBJ2-1|TRBD2|TRBV7-9
CASSPLGLAGEGEQFF
TGTGCCAGCAGCCCCCTAGGACTAGCGGGAGAAGGCGAGCAGTTCTTC
>NA|TRBJ1-4|NA|TRBV7-9
CASSLAGATNEKLFF
TGTGCCAGCAGCTTAGCAGGGGCAACTAATGAAAAACTGTTTTTT
>few|TRBJ1-2|TRBD1|TRBV10-3
CAIRVQGFHGYTF
TGTGCCATCAGGGTACAGGGGTTCCATGGCTACACCTTC
>NA|TRBJ2-7|NA|TRBV7-2
CASSLGGSRKSYEQYF
TGTGCCAGCAGCTTAGGAGGATCGCGGAAATCCTACGAGCAGTACTTC
>NA|TRBJ2-1|NA|TRBV5-1
CASSLVSSVDEQFF
TGCGCCAGCAGCTTGGTTAGTAGCGTCGATGAGCAGTTCTTC
>NA|TRBJ2-1|TRBD1|TRBV28
CASSSGGAGGSNEQFF
TGTGCCAGCAGTTCCGGTGGGGCAGGGGGAAGTAATGAGCAGTTCTTC
>NA|TRBJ2-1|TRBD2|TRBV4-3
CASSHGTSGRGWNEQFF
TGCGCCAGCAGCCACGGGACTAGCGGGAGAGGGTGGAATGAGCAGTTCTTC
>NA|TRBJ2-7|TRBD1|TRBV28
CASSYGTGAYEQYF
TGTGCCAGCAGTTACGGGACAGGGGCCTACGAGCAGTACTTC
>NA|TRBJ2-7|TRBD1|TRBV18
CASSPDRDRVHEQYF
TGTGCCAGCTCACCGGACCGGGACAGGGTCCACGAGCAGTACTTC
>NA|TRBJ1-2|TRBD1|TRBV10-2
CASSGTGIGGYTF
TGCGCCAGCAGCGGGACAGGGATTGGAGGCTACACCTTC
>NA|TRBJ2-1|TRBD2|TRBV12-5
CASGLVLGEGLYNEQFF
TGTGCTAGTGGTTTGGTACTGGGGGAGGGCCTCTACAATGAGCAGTTCTTC
>NA|TRBJ2-5|TRBD2|TRBV7-9
CASSLGTSGRRRATQYF
TGTGCCAGCAGCTTAGGGACTAGCGGGAGGAGGAGGGCGACCCAGTACTTC
>NA|TRBJ2-7|TRBD1|TRBV27
CASSRQGRPSYEQYF
TGTGCCAGCAGTCGACAGGGGCGCCCCTCCTACGAGCAGTACTTC
>NA|TRBJ2-1|TRBD2|TRBV7-2
CASSGTSGRDNGQFF
TGTGCCAGCAGCGGGACTAGCGGGAGGGACAATGGGCAGTTCTTC
>NA|TRBJ1-4|TRBD1|TRBV7-6
CASSSLGQGARDEKLFF
TGTGCCAGCAGCTCCCTGGGACAGGGGGCGCGGGATGAAAAACTGTTTTTT
>NA|TRBJ2-5|TRBD2|TRBV18
CASSPQTPGRGTGETQYF
TGTGCCAGCTCGCCCCAAACCCCAGGGCGGGGGACCGGCGAGACCCAGTACTTC
>NA|TRBJ2-7|TRBD1|TRBV5-6
CASSHRRDREDEQYF
TGTGCCAGCAGCCATCGCCGGGACAGGGAAGACGAGCAGTACTTC
>NA|TRBJ2-7|TRBD2|TRBV18
CASSPGVGGSSYEQYF
TGTGCCAGCTCACCGGGGGTCGGGGGGAGCTCCTACGAGCAGTACTTC
>NA|TRBJ2-3|TRBD2|TRBV10-3
CAISDGGSTDTQYF
TGTGCCATCAGTGACGGGGGGAGCACAGATACGCAGTATTTT
>few|TRBJ2-1|TRBD2|TRBV4-3
CASSQNQGLAGDNEQFF
TGCGCCAGCAGCCAGAACCAAGGACTAGCGGGGGACAATGAGCAGTTCTTC